The 14 T cell receptor beta chains below all came from one sample that was sequenced in a study of identical twins' blood T cells. TCRdb re-called the 5' RACE reads with MiXCR, one entry per CDR3 protein. The sample shows fewer than 450,000 distinct CDR3 sequences, more than 25% of them seen only once. Sequencing input: PBMCs. The receptors were sampled from a woman between 18 and 55 years old in good health.

The V call is TRBV4-3, the J call TRBJ2-5, with a possible D match to TRBD2 (6 bases). This CDR3 is 14 amino acids long. With 1 base removed from V and 5 bases from J, the gap between germline ends came to 11 bases. Looked up from germline, CDR1 is LGHNA and CDR2 is YSLEER. CDR3 protein: CASSQVGDWETQYF. In DNA, the CDR3 is TGCGCCAGCAGCCAAGTTGGGGACTGGGAGACCCAGTACTTC.

V and J are TRBV7-2 and TRBJ2-7; 7 positions agree with TRBD2. Germline V CDR1 and CDR2: SGHTA, FQGNSA. This CDR3 comprises 15 residues. The V segment lost 2 bases and the J segment 4 bases; nucleotides outside the gene matches: 8. As DNA, the CDR3 is TGTGCCAGCAGCTTAAACCTAGCGGAAGCTTACGAGCAGTACTTC. Translation gives CASSLNLAEAYEQYF.

The chain recombines TRBV3-1 with TRBJ1-1; 7 nucleotides match TRBD1. CDR3 size: 15 residues. Germline CDR1 reads LGHDT; CDR2 reads YNNKEL (reference sequence). V shed 3 bases, J shed 1 base, and the junction held 5 bases outside the gene matches. This CDR3 reads CASSQRDRKNTEAFF. The DNA for the CDR3 is TGTGCCAGCAGCCAGCGGGACAGAAAGAACACTGAAGCTTTCTTT.

This clonotype was seen more than once but under ten times. The J gene is TRBJ2-7, the V gene TRBV27; unclear D gene. Per germline, CDR1 MNHEY and CDR2 SMNVEV (reference sequence). The CDR3 runs to 13 residues. The ends were cut back, 0 bases at V and 0 bases at J, with 3 bases in the middle. This CDR3 is CASSLSLSYEQYF. CDR3 bases: TGTGCCAGCAGTTTATCCCTCTCCTACGAGCAGTACTTC.

The gene calls are TRBV20-1 and TRBJ1-2, with 7 bases matching TRBD1. CDR1 and CDR2 (germline): DFQATT, SNEGSKA (reference sequence). The CDR3 length is 13 residues. The V gene end was trimmed by 3 bases and the J gene end by 5 bases; junction bases not matched to a gene: 6. This CDR3 reads CSARSGGSYGYTF. The CDR3 region has the DNA TGCAGTGCTAGGTCAGGGGGATCGTATGGCTACACCTTC.

This clonotype showed up just a few times. The chain uses TRBV6-5 and TRBJ1-5, with a possible D match to TRBD1 (6 bases). The CDR3 spans 13 residues. Deletions cut 10 bases from V and 7 bases from J, with 17 bases between. Germline CDR1 and CDR2: MNHEY and SVGAGI. The DNA for the CDR3 is TGTGCCACACAACAGGGAATAAGCCAGCCCCAGCATTTT. Its translation: CATQQGISQPQHF.

J is TRBJ1-1 and V is TRBV5-8; D is uncertain. In germline, CDR1 is SGHTS, CDR2 YDEGEE. V was pared by 4 bases and J by 4 bases, with 11 bases between. The CDR3 sequence is 13 residues long. This CDR3 reads CASSIGWGTEAFF. In nucleotides, the CDR3 is TGTGCCAGCAGCATCGGATGGGGCACTGAAGCTTTCTTT.

This clonotype was recorded many times. V and J are TRBV11-2 and TRBJ2-3, with D perhaps TRBD1 (5 bases). Germline CDR1 reads SGHAT; CDR2 reads FQNNGV. Trimming took off 3 bases at V and 6 bases at J, with 10 bases between the two ends. The CDR3 runs 13 residues. CDR3 loop: CASSLFPGDTQYF. CDR3 nucleotide sequence: TGTGCCAGCAGCTTGTTCCCAGGGGATACGCAGTATTTT.

The chain recombines TRBV10-3 with TRBJ2-5; D possibly corresponds to TRBD1 (5 bases). The CDR3 extends over 12 amino acids. V lost 9 bases and J 4 bases, leaving 12 bases between the germline ends. Germline CDR1 is ENHRY and CDR2 is SYGVKD. The CDR3 DNA is TGTGCCATACAGGATAAGACAGAGACCCAGTACTTC. Protein: CAIQDKTETQYF.

The chain links TRBV6-2 or TRBV6-3 to TRBJ1-2, with D tentatively TRBD1 (5 bases). Germline CDR1 and CDR2: MNHEY and SVGEGT. Trimming shortened V by 11 bases and J by 5 bases, and 18 bases separated the two germline ends. This CDR3 comprises 13 residues. The CDR3 DNA sequence: TGTGCCGGCGTTAGTTGGGGCGAATATGGCTACACCTTC. It encodes CAGVSWGEYGYTF.

The chain links TRBV6-5 to TRBJ2-7; no clear D. The CDR3 consists of 15 residues. Trimming shortened V by 3 bases and J by 2 bases, and 14 bases separated the two germline ends. Germline loops: CDR1 MNHEY, CDR2 SVGAGI. Here the CDR3 DNA reads TGTGCCAGCAGTTATAAGGGATCAGGAGCCTACGAGCAGTACTTC. This encodes CASSYKGSGAYEQYF.

For this clonotype: The germline gene is not matched at one end of the junction; a read error may be the cause. J is TRBJ1-2 and V is TRBV29-1; no definite D call. The CDR3 runs 13 residues. The germline gives CDR1 SQVTM, CDR2 ANQGSEA. Here the CDR3 reads CSAEDRLDYGYTF. CDR3 DNA sequence: TGCAGCGCTGAAGATCGCTTGGACTATGGCTACACCTTC.

V and J are TRBV7-3 and TRBJ2-7; D unresolved. CDR1 is SGHTA and CDR2 is FQGTGA in the germline V gene. The CDR3 length is 14 residues. The V gene lost 2 bases and the J gene lost 1 base, with 9 bases spanning the gap. CDR3 residues: CASSLSVTSYEQYF. The DNA for the CDR3 is TGTGCCAGCAGCTTATCGGTGACGTCCTACGAGCAGTACTTC.

The sample holds a few counts of this clonotype. The chain is built from TRBV18 and TRBJ2-2, with a possible D match to TRBD1 (5 bases). V lost 8 bases and J 4 bases, leaving 14 bases between the germline ends. The germline gives CDR1 KGHSH, CDR2 LQKENI. The CDR3 consists of 14 residues. The CDR3 region has the DNA TGTGCCAGCGAAGACAGTGTCACCACCGGGGAGCTGTTTTTT. Its translation: CASEDSVTTGELFF.